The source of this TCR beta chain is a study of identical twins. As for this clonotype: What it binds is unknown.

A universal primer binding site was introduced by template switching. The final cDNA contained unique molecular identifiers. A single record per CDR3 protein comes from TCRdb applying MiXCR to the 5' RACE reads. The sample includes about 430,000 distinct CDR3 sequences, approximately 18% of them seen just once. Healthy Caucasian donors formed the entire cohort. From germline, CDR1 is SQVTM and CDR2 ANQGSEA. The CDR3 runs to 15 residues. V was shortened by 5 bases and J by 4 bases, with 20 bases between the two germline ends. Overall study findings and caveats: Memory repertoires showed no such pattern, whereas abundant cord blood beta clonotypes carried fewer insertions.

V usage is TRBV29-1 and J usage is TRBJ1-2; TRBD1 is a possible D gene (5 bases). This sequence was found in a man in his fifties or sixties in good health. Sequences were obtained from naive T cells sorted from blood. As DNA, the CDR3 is TGCAGCGTTCCTCGGGGTGGGCAGGACACCTATGGCTACACCTTC. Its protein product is CSVPRGGQDTYGYTF. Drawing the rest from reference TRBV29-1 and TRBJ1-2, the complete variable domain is SAVISQKPSRDICQRGTSLTIQCQVDSQVTMMFWYRQQPGQSLTLIATANQGSEATYESGFVIDKFPISRPNLTFSTLTVSNMSPEDSSIYLCSVPRGGQDTYGYTFGSGTRLTVV.